This TCR beta chain derives from a study of breast tumors, draining lymph nodes, adjacent tissues. General observations from the study: Compared with lymph nodes, tumors were less diverse; compared with nontumor tissue, more. That most tumor T cells come from lymph nodes remained unproven.

Breast cancer patients provided tissue from their axillary draining lymph nodes. Using its own MiXCR run on the multiplex PCR reads, TCRdb lists one record per CDR3 protein. In the table there are fewer than 85,000 distinct CDR3 sequences, approximately 19% of which are singletons. About this clonotype itself: Its antigen is not identified.

CDR3 length: 18 amino acids. Germline CDR1 and CDR2: DFQATT and SNEGSKA (reference sequence). V was clipped by 4 bases and J by 7 bases, with 31 bases between them. The sequence was collected from a female donor with breast cancer. Some clones in this sample may be carry-over from other donors' samples. The gene calls are TRBV20-1 and TRBJ2-5; D may be TRBD1 (6 bases). The specimen sequenced was axillary lymph node tissue. CDR3 amino acids: CSAKDFRDGTLVRGTQYF. CDR3 DNA sequence: TGCAGTGCTAAAGATTTCCGGGACGGGACATTGGTTCGGGGGACCCAGTACTTC.